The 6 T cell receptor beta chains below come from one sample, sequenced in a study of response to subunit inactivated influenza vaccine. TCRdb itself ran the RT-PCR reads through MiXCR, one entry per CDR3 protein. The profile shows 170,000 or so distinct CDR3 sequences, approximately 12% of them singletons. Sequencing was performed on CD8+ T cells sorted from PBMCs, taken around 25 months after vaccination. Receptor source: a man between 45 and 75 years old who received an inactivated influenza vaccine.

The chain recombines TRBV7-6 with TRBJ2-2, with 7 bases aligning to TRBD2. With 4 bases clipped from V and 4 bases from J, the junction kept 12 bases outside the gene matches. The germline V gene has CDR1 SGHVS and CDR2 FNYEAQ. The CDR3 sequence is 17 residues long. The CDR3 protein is CASSWTAPGGSTGELFF. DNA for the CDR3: TGTGCCAGCAGCTGGACGGCCCCGGGGGGTAGCACCGGGGAGCTGTTTTTT.

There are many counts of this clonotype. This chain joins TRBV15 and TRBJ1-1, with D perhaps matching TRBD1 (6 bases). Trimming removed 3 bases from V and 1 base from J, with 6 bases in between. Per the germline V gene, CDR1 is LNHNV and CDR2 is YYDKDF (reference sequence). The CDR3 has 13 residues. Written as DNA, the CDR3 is TGTGCCACCAGCAGGACAGGGAACACTGAAGCTTTCTTT. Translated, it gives CATSRTGNTEAFF.

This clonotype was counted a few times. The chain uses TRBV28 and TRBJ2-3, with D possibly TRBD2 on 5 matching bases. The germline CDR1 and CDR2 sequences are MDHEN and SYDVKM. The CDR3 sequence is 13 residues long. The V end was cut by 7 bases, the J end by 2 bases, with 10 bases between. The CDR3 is CASTLDFTDTQYF. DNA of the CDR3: TGTGCCAGCACCCTGGACTTCACAGATACGCAGTATTTT. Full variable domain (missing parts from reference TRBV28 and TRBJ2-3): DVKVTQSSRYLVKRTGEKVFLECVQDMDHENMFWYRQDPGLGLRLIYFSYDVKMKEKGDIPEGYSVSREKKERFSLILESASTNQTSMYLCASTLDFTDTQYFGPGTRLTVL.

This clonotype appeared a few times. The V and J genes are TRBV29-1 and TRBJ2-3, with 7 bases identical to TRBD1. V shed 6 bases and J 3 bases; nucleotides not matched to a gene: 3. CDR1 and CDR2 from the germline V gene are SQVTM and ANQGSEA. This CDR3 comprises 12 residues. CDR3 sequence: CSVTTGTDTQYF. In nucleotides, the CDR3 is TGCAGCGTAACGACAGGGACAGATACGCAGTATTTT.

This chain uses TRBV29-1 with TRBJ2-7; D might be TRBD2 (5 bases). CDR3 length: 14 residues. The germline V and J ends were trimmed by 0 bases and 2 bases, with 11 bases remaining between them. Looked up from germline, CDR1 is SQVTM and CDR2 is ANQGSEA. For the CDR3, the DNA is TGCAGCGTTGAAGATCGGGGAATCACCTACGAGCAGTACTTC. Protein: CSVEDRGITYEQYF.

Here the CDR3 DNA reads TGTGCCAGCAGCTTAGCGGTAGCGGGGGATCAAGAGACCCAGTACTTC. This sequence encodes CASSLAVAGDQETQYF. The chain joins TRBV7-9 to TRBJ2-5; TRBD2 agrees at 9 bases. The length of the CDR3 is 16 residues. Germline V gene data show CDR1 as SEHNR and CDR2 as FQNEAQ (reference sequence). J gave up 2 bases and V 0 bases, and 4 bases lay outside the gene matches.